The T cell receptor beta chain under discussion was sequenced for a study of early T cells in non-severe SARS-CoV-2 infection. Unique molecular identifiers were affixed to single, distinct cDNA molecules. TCRdb fed the 5' RACE reads into MiXCR, producing one record per CDR3 protein. The sample shows roughly 65,000 distinct CDR3 sequences, 12% of them seen only once. Looked up from germline, CDR1 is SEHNR and CDR2 is FQNEAQ (reference sequence). CDR3 length: 14 amino acids. V was pared by 1 base and J by 7 bases, with 13 bases between. This clonotype showed up many times. Material for sequencing was whole blood. The chain couples TRBV7-9 to TRBJ1-2; D gene uncertain. This clonotype was obtained from an adult who was a healthcare worker with PCR-confirmed SARS-CoV-2 infection or an uninfected control (not recorded which). In DNA form, the CDR3 reads TGTGCCAGCAGCTTAGAGTCCGTTTATAGTGGCTACACCTTC. Its protein product is CASSLESVYSGYTF. Combining the CDR3 with reference TRBV7-9 and TRBJ1-2 gives the whole variable domain DTGVSQNPRHKITKRGQNVTFRCDPISEHNRLYWYRQTLGQGPEFLTYFQNEAQLEKSRLLSDRFSAERPKGSFSTLEIQRTEQGDSAMYLCASSLESVYSGYTFGSGTRLTVV.